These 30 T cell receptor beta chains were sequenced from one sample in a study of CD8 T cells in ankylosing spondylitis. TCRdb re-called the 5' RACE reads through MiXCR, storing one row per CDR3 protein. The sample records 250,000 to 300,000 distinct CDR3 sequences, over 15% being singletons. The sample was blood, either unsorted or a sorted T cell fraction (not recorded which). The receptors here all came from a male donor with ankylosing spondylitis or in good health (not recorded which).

This CDR3 reads CASSLLGLAGANTGELFF. For the CDR3, the DNA is TGTGCCAGCAGTTTATTGGGACTAGCGGGAGCGAACACCGGGGAGCTGTTTTTT. The chain is built from TRBV27 and TRBJ2-2; 14 bases fit TRBD2. Trimming removed 1 base from V and 0 bases from J; junction bases left unmatched: 1. Per the germline V gene, CDR1 is MNHEY and CDR2 is SMNVEV (reference sequence). The CDR3 spans 18 residues.

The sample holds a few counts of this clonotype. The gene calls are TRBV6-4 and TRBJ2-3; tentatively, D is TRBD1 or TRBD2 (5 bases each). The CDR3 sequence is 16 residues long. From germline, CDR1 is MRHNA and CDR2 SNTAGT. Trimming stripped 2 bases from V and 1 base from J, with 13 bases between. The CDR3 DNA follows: TGTGCCAGCAGTGACAAGCTTGAGGGGCGCACAGATACGCAGTATTTT. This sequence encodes CASSDKLEGRTDTQYF.

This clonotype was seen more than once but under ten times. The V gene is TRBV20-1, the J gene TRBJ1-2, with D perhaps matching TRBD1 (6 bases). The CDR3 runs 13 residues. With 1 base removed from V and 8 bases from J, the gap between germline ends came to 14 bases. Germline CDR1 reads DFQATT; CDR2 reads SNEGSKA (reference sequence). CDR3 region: CSARAQGLSGYTF. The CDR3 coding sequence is TGCAGTGCTAGAGCTCAGGGGCTATCGGGCTACACCTTC.

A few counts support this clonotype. As DNA, the CDR3 is TGCGCCAGCAGCTTGGGGGAGGTCGGAACTGAAGCTTTCTTT. As protein: CASSLGEVGTEAFF. The V and J genes are TRBV5-1 and TRBJ1-1; D is unclear. The V gene's germline CDR1 is SGHRS and CDR2 YFSETQ. The V end lost 0 bases, the J end lost 5 bases, and 11 bases lay between the germline ends. CDR3 length equals 14 residues.

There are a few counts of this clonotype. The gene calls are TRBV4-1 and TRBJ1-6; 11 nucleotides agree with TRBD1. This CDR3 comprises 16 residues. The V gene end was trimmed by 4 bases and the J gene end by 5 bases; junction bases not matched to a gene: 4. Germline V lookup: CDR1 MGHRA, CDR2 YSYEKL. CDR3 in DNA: TGCGCCAGCAGCCCTCGGACAGGGGGCAATAATTCACCCCTCCACTTT. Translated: CASSPRTGGNNSPLHF.

CDR3 region: CASSQQQDGGTQYF. The CDR3 DNA sequence: TGTGCCAGCAGCCAACAGCAGGACGGTGGGACCCAGTACTTC. The chain employs TRBV3-1 and TRBJ2-5; unclear D gene. CDR3 length: 14 amino acids. V lost 2 bases to trimming and J lost 7 bases, with 14 bases between them. Germline loops: CDR1 LGHDT, CDR2 YNNKEL (reference sequence).

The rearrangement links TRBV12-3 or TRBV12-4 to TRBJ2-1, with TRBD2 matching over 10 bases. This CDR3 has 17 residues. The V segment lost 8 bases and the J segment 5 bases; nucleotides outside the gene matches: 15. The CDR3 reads CASCRPETSGIDNEQFF. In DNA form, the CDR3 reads TGTGCCAGCTGCCGCCCCGAAACTAGCGGGATAGACAATGAGCAGTTCTTC.

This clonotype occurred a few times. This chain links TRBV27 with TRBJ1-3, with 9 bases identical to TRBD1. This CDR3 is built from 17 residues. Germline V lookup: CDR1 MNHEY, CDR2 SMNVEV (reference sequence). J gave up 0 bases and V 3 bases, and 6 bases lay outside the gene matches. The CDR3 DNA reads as TGTGCCAGCAGTTTGGGGACAGGGCCATACTCTGGAAACACCATATATTTT. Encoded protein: CASSLGTGPYSGNTIYF.

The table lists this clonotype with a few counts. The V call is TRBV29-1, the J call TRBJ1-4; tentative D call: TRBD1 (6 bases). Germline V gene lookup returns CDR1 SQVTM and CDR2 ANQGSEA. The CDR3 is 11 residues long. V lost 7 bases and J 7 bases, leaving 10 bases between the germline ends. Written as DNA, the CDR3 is TGCAGCGCGTCCAGGGGTGAAAAACTGTTTTTT. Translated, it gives CSASRGEKLFF.

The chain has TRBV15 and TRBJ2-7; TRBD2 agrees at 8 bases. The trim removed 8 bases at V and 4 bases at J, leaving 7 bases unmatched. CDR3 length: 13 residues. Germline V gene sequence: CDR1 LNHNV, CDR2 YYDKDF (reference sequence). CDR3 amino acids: CATSNIAGYEQYV. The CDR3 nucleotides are TGTGCCACCTCCAACATAGCGGGGTACGAGCAGTACGTC.

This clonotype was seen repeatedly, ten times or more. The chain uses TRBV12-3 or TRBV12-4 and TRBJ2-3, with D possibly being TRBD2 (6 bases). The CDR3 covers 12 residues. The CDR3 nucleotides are TGTGGCTGTGGAGGGCTCACAGATACGCAGTATTTT. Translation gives CGCGGLTDTQYF.

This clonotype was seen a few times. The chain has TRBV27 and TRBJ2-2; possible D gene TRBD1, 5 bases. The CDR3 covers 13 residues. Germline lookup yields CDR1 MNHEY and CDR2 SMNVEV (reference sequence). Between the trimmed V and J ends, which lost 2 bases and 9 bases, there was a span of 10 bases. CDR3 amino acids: CASSLQTAWELFF. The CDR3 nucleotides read TGTGCCAGCAGTTTACAGACAGCCTGGGAGCTGTTTTTT.

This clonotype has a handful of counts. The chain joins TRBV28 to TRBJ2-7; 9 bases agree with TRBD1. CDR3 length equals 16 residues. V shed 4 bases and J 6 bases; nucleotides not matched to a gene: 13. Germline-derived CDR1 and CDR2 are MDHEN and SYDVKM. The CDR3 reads CASSSPGQGISGEQYV. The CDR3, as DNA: TGTGCCAGCAGTTCTCCCGGACAGGGGATATCCGGCGAGCAGTACGTC.

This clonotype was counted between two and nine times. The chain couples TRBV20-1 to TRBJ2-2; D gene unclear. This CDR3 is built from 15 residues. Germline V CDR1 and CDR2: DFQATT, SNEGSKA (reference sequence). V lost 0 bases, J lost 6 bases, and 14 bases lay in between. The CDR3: CSARDFRVAPGELFF. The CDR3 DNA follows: TGCAGTGCTAGAGATTTTCGGGTAGCCCCCGGGGAGCTGTTTTTT.

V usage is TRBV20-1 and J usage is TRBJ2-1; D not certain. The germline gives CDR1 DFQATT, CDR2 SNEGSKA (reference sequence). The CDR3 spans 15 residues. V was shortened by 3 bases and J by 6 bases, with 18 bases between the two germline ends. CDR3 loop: CSARERLKPPNEQFF. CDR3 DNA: TGCAGTGCTAGGGAAAGGTTAAAACCACCCAATGAGCAGTTCTTC.

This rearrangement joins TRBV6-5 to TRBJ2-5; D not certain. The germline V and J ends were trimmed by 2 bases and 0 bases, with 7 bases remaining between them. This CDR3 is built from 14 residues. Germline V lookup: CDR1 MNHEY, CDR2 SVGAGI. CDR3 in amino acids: CASSYTRYQETQYF. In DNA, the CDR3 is TGTGCCAGCAGTTACACCAGATACCAAGAGACCCAGTACTTC.

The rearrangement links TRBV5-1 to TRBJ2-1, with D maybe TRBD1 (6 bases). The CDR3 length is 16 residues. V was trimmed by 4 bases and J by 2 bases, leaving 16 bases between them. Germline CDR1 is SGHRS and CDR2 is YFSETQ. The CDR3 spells CASSGGGTNTYNEQFF. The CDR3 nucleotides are TGCGCCAGCAGCGGCGGTGGGACAAACACCTACAATGAGCAGTTCTTC.

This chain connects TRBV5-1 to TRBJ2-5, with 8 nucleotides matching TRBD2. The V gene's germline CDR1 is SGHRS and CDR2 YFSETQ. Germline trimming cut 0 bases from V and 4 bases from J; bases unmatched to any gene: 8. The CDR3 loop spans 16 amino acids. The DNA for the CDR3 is TGCGCCAGCAGCTTGGTGGGACTAGTCGGGCTAGAGACCCAGTACTTC. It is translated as CASSLVGLVGLETQYF.

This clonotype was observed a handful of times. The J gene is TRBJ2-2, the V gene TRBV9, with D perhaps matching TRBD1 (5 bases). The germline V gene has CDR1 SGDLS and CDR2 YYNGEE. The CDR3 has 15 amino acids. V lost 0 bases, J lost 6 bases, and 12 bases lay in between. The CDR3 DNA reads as TGTGCCAGCAGCGTAGGCCAGGGTCCCGCCGGGGAGCTGTTTTTT. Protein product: CASSVGQGPAGELFF.

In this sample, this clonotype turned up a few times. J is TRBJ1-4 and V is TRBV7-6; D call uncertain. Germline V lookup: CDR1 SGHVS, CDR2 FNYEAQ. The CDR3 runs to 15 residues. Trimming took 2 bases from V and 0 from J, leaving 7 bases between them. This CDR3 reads CASSLSGTTNEKLFF. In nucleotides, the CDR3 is TGTGCCAGCAGCTTATCCGGCACAACTAATGAAAAACTGTTTTTT.

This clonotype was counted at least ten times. The CDR3 DNA sequence: TGCAGCGGTCTGGACAGTTCGACTGAAGCTTTCTTT. Protein product: CSGLDSSTEAFF. This chain joins TRBV29-1 and TRBJ1-1; D is perhaps TRBD1 (6 bases). Trimming shortened V by 7 bases and J by 5 bases, and 14 bases separated the two germline ends. This CDR3 is 12 amino acids long. Germline lookup yields CDR1 SQVTM and CDR2 ANQGSEA.

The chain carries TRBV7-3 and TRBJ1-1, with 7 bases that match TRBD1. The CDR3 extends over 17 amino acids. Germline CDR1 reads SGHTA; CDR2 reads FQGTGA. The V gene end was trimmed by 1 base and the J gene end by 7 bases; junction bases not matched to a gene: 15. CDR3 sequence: CASSLMAGTATGSEAFF. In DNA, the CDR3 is TGTGCCAGCAGCTTAATGGCTGGGACAGCCACTGGGAGTGAAGCTTTCTTT. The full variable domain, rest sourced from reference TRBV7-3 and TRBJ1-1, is GAGVSQTPSNKVTEKGKYVELRCDPISGHTALYWYRQSLGQGPEFLIYFQGTGAADDSGLPNDRFFAVRPEGSVSTLKIQRTERGDSAVYLCASSLMAGTATGSEAFFGQGTRLTVV.

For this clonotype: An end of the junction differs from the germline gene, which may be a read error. CDR3 amino acids: CASSYSHPGQSPYGYTF. CDR3 nucleotides: TGTGCCAGTAGTTACTCCCACCCGGGACAATCACCTTATGGCTACACCTTC. The chain employs TRBV6-5 and TRBJ1-2, with D perhaps matching TRBD1 (6 bases). The CDR3 consists of 17 residues. Germline lookup yields CDR1 MNHEY and CDR2 SVGAGI.

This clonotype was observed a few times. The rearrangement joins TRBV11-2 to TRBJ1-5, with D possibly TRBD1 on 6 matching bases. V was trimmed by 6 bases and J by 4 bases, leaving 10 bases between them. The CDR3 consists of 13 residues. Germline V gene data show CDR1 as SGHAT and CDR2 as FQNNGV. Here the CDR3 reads CASSQTGNQPQHF. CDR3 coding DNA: TGTGCCAGCAGTCAGACAGGTAATCAGCCCCAGCATTTT.

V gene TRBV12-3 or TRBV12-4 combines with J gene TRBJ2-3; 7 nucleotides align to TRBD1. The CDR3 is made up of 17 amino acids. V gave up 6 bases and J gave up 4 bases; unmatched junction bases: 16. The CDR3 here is CASRETGSPLIPDTQYF. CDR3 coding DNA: TGTGCCAGCAGGGAGACAGGGAGCCCCTTAATCCCAGATACGCAGTATTTT.

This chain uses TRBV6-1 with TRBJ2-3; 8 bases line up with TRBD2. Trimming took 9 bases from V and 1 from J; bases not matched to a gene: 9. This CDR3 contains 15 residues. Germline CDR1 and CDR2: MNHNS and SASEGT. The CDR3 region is CASQKAGAGTDTQYF. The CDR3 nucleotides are TGTGCCAGTCAGAAAGCGGGGGCGGGCACAGATACGCAGTATTTT.

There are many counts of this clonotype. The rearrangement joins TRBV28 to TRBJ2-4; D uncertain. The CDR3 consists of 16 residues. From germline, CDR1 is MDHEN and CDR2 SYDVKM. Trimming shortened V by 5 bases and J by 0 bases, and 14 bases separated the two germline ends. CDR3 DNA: TGTGCCAGCAGTCCCCTCGTCAGACGAGCCAAAAACATTCAGTACTTC. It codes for CASSPLVRRAKNIQYF. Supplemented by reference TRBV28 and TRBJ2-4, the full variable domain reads DVKVTQSSRYLVKRTGEKVFLECVQDMDHENMFWYRQDPGLGLRLIYFSYDVKMKEKGDIPEGYSVSREKKERFSLILESASTNQTSMYLCASSPLVRRAKNIQYFGAGTRLSVL.

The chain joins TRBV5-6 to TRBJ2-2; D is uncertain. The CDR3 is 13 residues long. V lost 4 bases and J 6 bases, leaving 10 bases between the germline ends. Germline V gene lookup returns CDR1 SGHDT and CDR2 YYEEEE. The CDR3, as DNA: TGTGCCAGCAGCCCCCAGATCCCCGGGGAGCTGTTTTTT. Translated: CASSPQIPGELFF.

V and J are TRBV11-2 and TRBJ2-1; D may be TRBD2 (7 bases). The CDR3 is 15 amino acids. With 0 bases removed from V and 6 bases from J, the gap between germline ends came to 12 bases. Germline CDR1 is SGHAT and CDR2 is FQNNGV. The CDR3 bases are TGTGCCAGCAGCTTAGATTTGCGGGGGCCCAATGAGCAGTTCTTC. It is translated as CASSLDLRGPNEQFF.

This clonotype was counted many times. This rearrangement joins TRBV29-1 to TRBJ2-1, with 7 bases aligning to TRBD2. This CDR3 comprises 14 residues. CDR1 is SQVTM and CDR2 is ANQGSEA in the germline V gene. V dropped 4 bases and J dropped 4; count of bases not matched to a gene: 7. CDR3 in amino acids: CSVVGLAEYNEQFF. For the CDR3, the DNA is TGCAGCGTTGTTGGTCTAGCGGAGTACAATGAGCAGTTCTTC.